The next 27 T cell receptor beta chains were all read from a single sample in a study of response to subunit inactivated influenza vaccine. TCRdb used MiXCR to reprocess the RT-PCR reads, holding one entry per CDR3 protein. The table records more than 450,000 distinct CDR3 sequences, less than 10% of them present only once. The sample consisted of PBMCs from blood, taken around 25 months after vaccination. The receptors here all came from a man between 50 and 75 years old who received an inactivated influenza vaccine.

In DNA form, the CDR3 reads TGTGCCAGCAGTTTATCCCCTACCCCCCACGAGCAGTACTTC. Translation gives CASSLSPTPHEQYF. The chain links TRBV27 to TRBJ2-7, with D unclear. The CDR3 runs 14 residues. V gave up 0 bases and J gave up 5 bases, with 11 bases separating them. Germline CDR1 reads MNHEY; CDR2 reads SMNVEV (reference sequence).

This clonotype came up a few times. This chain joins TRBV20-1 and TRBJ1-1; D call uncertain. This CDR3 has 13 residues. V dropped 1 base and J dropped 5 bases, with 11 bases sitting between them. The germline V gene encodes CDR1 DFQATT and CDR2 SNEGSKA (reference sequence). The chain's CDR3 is CSARGRGETEAFF. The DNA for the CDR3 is TGCAGTGCTAGAGGGCGGGGTGAAACTGAAGCTTTCTTT.

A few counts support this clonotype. Written as DNA, the CDR3 is TGTGCCAGCAGCTTAGGCCCCCAATTCAATCAGCCCCAGCATTTT. Amino acid sequence: CASSLGPQFNQPQHF. This rearrangement joins TRBV7-2 to TRBJ1-5; D gene unclear. Germline V gives CDR1 SGHTA, CDR2 FQGNSA. V was clipped by 1 base and J by 3 bases, with 10 bases between them. The CDR3 is made up of 15 amino acids.

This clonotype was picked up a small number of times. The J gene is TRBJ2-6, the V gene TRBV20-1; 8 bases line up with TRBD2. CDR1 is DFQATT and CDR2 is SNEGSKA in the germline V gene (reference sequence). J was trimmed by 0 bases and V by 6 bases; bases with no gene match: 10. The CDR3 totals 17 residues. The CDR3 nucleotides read TGCAGTGCCCCCTGGGGTAGCGGGATCTCTGGGGCCAACGTCCTGACTTTC. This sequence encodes CSAPWGSGISGANVLTF.

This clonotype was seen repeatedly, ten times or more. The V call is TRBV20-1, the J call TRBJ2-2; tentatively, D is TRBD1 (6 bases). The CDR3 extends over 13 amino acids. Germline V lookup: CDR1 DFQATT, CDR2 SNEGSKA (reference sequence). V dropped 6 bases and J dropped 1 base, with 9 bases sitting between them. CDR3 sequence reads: CSASGQNTGELFF. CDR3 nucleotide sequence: TGCAGTGCCTCGGGACAGAACACCGGGGAGCTGTTTTTT.

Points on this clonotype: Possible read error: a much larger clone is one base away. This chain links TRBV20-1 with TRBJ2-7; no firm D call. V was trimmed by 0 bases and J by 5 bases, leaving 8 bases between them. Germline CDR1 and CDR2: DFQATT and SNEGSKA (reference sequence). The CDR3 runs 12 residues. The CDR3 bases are TGCAGTGCTAGAGATCTCGGCGACGAGCAGTACTTC. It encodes CSARDLGDEQYF.

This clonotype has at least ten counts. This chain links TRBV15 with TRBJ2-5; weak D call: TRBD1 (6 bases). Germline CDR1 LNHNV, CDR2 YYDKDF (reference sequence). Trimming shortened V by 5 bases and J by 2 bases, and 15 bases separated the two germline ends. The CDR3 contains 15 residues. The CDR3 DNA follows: TGTGCCACCAGCGGACAGCTTCATGAACAAGAGACCCAGTACTTC. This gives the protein CATSGQLHEQETQYF.

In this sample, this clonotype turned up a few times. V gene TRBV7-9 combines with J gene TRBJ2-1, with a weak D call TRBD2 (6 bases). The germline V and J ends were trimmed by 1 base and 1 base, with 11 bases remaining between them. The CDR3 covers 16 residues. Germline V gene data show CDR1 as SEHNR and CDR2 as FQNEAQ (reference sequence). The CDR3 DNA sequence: TGTGCCAGCAGCTTAGGAGGCGGGATGTCCTACAATGAGCAGTTCTTC. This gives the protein CASSLGGGMSYNEQFF.

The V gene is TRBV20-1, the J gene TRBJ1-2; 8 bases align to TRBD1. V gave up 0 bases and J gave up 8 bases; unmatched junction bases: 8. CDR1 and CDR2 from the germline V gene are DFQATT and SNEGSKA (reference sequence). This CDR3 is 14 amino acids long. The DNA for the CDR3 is TGCAGTGCTAGAGATCTTCAGGGGGCGGAGGGCTACACCTTC. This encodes CSARDLQGAEGYTF.

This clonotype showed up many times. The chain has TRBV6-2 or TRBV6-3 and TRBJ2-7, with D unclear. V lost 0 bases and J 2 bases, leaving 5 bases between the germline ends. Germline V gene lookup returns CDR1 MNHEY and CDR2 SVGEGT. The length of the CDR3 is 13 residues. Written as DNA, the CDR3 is TGTGCCAGCAGTTACTCTATGGCCTACGAGCAGTACTTC. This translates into CASSYSMAYEQYF.

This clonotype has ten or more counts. This CDR3 reads CASSYNRGATGELFF. The CDR3 DNA follows: TGTGCCAGCAGTTACAACAGGGGTGCCACCGGGGAGCTGTTTTTT. This chain connects TRBV6-5 to TRBJ2-2, with TRBD1 matching over 7 bases. The CDR3 is made up of 15 amino acids. V gave up 2 bases and J gave up 4 bases; unmatched junction bases: 4. The germline V gene has CDR1 MNHEY and CDR2 SVGAGI.

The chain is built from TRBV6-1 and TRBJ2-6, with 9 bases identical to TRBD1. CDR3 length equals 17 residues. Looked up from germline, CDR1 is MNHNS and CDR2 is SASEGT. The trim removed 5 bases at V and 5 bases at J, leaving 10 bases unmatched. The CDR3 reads CASSRGTGPEWANVLTF. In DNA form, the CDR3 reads TGTGCCAGCAGTCGAGGGACAGGGCCAGAATGGGCCAACGTCCTGACTTTC.

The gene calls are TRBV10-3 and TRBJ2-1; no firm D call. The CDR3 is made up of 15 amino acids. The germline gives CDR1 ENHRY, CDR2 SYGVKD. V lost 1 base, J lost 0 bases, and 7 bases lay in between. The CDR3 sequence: CAISEYRTSYNEQFF. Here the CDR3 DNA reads TGTGCCATCAGTGAGTACAGAACCTCCTACAATGAGCAGTTCTTC.

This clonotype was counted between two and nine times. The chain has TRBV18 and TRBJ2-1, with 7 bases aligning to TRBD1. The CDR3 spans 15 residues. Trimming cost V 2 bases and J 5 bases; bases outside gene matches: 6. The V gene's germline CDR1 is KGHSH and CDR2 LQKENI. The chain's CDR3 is CASSPRQGPNNEQFF. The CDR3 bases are TGTGCCAGCTCACCAAGACAGGGCCCTAACAATGAGCAGTTCTTC.

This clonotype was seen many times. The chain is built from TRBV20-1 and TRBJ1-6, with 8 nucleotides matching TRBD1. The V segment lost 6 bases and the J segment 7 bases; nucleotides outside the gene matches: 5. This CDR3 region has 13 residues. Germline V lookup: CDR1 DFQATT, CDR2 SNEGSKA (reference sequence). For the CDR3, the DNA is TGCAGTGCCGGACAGGGCATAAATTCACCCCTCCACTTT. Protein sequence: CSAGQGINSPLHF.

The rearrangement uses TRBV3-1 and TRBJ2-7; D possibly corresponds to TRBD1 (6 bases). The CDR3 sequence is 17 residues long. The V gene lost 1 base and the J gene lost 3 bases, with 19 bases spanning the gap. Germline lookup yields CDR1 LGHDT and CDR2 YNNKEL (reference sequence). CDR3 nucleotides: TGTGCCAGCAGCCAAGGGAGTTTCCGGGACAACGTCTACGAGCAGTACTTC. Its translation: CASSQGSFRDNVYEQYF.

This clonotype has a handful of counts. The chain's CDR3 is CASSRRLAGEVGDTQYF. Here the CDR3 DNA reads TGTGCCAGCAGTAGGCGACTAGCGGGAGAGGTCGGAGATACGCAGTATTTT. The chain couples TRBV25-1 to TRBJ2-3, with TRBD2 matching over 12 bases. Per the germline V gene, CDR1 is MGHDK and CDR2 is SYGVNS. CDR3 length equals 17 residues. J lost 5 bases, V lost 5 bases, and 11 bases had no gene match.

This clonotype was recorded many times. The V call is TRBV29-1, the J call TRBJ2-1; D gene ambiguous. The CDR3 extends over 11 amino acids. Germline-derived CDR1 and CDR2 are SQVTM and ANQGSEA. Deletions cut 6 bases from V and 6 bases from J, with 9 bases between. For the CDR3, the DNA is TGCAGCGTGACCTCGCTCAATGAGCAGTTCTTC. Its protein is CSVTSLNEQFF.

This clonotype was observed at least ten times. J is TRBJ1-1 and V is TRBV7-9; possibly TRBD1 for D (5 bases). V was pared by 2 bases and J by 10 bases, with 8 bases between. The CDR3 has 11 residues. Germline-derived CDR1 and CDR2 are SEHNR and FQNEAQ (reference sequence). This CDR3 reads CASSLLRGAFF. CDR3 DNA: TGTGCCAGCAGCTTATTGAGGGGAGCTTTCTTT.

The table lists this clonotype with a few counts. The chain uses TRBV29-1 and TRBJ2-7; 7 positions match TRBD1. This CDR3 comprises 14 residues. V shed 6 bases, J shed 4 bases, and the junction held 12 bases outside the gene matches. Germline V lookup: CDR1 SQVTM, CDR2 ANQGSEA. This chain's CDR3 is CSVVRGQGEYEQYF. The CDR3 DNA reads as TGCAGCGTCGTCAGAGGGCAGGGGGAGTACGAGCAGTACTTC.

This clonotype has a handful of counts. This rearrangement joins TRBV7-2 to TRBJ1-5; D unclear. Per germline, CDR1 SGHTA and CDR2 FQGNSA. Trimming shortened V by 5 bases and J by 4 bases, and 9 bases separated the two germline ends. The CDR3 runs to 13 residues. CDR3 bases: TGTGCCAGCAGCCAAGAGCCGAATCAGCCCCAGCATTTT. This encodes CASSQEPNQPQHF. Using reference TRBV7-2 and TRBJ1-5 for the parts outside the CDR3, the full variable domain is GAGVSQSPSNKVTEKGKDVELRCDPISGHTALYWYRQSLGQGLEFLIYFQGNSAPDKSGLPSDRFSAERTGGSVSTLTIQRTQQEDSAVYLCASSQEPNQPQHFGDGTRLSIL.

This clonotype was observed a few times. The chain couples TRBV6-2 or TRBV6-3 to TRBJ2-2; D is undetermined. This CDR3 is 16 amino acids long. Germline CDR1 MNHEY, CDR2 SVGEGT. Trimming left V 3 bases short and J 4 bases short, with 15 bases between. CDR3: CASSYWTLFSTGELFF. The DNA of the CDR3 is TGTGCCAGCAGTTATTGGACGCTCTTCAGCACCGGGGAGCTGTTTTTT.

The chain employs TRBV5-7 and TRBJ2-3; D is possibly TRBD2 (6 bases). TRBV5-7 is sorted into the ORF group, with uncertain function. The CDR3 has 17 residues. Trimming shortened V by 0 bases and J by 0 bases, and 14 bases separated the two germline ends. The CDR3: CASSLGGGARSTDTQYF. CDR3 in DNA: TGTGCCAGCAGCTTGGGTGGCGGGGCAAGGAGCACAGATACGCAGTATTTT.

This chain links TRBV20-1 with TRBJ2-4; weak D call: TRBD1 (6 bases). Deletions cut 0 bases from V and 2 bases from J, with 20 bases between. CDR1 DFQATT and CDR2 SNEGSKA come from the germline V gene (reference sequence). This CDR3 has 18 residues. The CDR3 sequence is CSAREPRTAFGTKNIQYF. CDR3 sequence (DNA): TGCAGTGCTAGAGAGCCCCGGACAGCTTTTGGGACCAAAAACATTCAGTACTTC.

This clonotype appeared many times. CDR3 in amino acids: CASSSGEVYNEQFF. The DNA of the CDR3 is TGTGCCAGCAGTTCGGGAGAAGTTTACAATGAGCAGTTCTTC. This chain links TRBV5-6 with TRBJ2-1, with D perhaps TRBD2 (6 bases). The V end lost 5 bases, the J end lost 4 bases, and 13 bases lay between the germline ends. This CDR3 is 14 amino acids long. Germline CDR1 SGHDT, CDR2 YYEEEE. Supplemented by reference TRBV5-6 and TRBJ2-1, the full variable domain reads DAGVTQSPTHLIKTRGQQVTLRCSPKSGHDTVSWYQQALGQGPQFIFQYYEEEERQRGNFPDRFSGHQFPNYSSELNVNALLLGDSALYLCASSSGEVYNEQFFGPGTRLTVL.

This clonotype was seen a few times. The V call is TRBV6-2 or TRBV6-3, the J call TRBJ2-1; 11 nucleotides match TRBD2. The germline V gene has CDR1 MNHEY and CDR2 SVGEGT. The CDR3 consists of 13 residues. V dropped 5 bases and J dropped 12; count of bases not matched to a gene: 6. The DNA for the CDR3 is TGTGCCAGCAGTCCGGGACTAGCGGTACGGCAGTTCTTC. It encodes CASSPGLAVRQFF.

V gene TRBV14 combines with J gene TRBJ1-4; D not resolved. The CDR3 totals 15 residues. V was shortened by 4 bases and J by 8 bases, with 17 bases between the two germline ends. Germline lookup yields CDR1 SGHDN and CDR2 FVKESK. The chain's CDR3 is CASSPAGKLNEKLFF. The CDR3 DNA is TGTGCCAGCAGCCCCGCGGGAAAACTAAACGAAAAACTGTTTTTT.